This T cell receptor (beta chain) was observed in a study of control samples from healthy donors and cancer patients. Libraries were prepared by immunoSEQ multiplex PCR; TCRdb keeps only in-frame clonotypes and omits some of them. The table records around 190,000 clones, 90% of them present only once. This CDR3 contains 16 residues. The V segment lost 5 bases and the J segment 4 bases; nucleotides outside the gene matches: 9. Germline CDR1 is MNHEY and CDR2 is SMNVEV (reference sequence). V is TRBV27 and J is TRBJ2-1, with 9 positions matching TRBD2. Material for sequencing was blood. This TCR came from a woman in her fifties or sixties in good health. As DNA, the CDR3 is TGTGCCAGCAGTCCGGAGAGACTAGCGGCTTACAATGAGCAGTTCTTC. Its translation: CASSPERLAAYNEQFF.